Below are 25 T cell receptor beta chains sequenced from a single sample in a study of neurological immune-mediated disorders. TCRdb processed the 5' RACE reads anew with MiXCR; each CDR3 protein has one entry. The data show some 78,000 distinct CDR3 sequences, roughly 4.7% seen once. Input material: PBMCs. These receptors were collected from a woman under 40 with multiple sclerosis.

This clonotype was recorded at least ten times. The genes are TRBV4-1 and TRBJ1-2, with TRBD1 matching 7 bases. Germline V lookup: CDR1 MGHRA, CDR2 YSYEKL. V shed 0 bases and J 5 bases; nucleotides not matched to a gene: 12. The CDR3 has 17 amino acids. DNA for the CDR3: TGCGCCAGCAGCCAAGATTCCGACAGGGCTTTCATTTATGGCTACACCTTC. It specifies CASSQDSDRAFIYGYTF.

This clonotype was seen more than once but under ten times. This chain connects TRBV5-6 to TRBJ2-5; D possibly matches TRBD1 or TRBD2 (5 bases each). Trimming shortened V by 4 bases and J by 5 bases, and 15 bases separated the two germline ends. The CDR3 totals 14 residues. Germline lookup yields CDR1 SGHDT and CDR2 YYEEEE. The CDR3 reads CASSIGTNVETQYF. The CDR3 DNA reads TGTGCCAGCAGCATCGGGACCAACGTCGAGACCCAGTACTTC.

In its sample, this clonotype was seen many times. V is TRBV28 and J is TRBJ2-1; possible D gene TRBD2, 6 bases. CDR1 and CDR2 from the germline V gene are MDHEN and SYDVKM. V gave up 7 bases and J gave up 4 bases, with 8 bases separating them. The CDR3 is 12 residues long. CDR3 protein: CASKGTYNEQFF. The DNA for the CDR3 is TGTGCCAGCAAGGGGACTTACAATGAGCAGTTCTTC.

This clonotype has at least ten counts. The CDR3 protein is CSASVTSGNNEQFF. The CDR3 DNA reads as TGCAGTGCTAGTGTCACTAGCGGCAACAATGAGCAGTTCTTC. The chain recombines TRBV20-1 with TRBJ2-1; TRBD2 agrees at 8 bases. This CDR3 has 14 amino acids. The trim removed 3 bases at V and 5 bases at J, leaving 6 bases unmatched. Germline V gene sequence: CDR1 DFQATT, CDR2 SNEGSKA (reference sequence).

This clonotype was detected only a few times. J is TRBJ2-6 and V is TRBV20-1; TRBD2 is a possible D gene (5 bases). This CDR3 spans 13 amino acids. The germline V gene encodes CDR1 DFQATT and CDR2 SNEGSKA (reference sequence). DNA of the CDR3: TGCGGCCTCAGGAGGTCTGGGGCCAACGTCCTGACTTTC. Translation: CGLRRSGANVLTF.

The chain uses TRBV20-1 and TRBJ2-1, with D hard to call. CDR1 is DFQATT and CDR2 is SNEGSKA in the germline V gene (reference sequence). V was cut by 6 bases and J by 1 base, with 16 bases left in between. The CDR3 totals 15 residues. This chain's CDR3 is CSATKGGGSYNEQFF. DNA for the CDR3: TGCAGTGCGACCAAAGGCGGCGGATCCTACAATGAGCAGTTCTTC.

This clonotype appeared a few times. CDR3 residues: CASSHNVWGDYGYTF. The CDR3 coding sequence is TGTGCCAGCAGCCATAACGTCTGGGGGGACTATGGCTACACCTTC. The chain couples TRBV5-8 to TRBJ1-2, with D perhaps matching TRBD1 (5 bases). V was trimmed by 4 bases and J by 3 bases, leaving 16 bases between them. The length of the CDR3 is 15 residues. CDR1 and CDR2 from the germline V gene are SGHTS and YDEGEE.

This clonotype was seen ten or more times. CDR3 loop: CASSLNPGPSQRAPYNEQFF. Written as DNA, the CDR3 is TGCGCCAGCAGCTTGAATCCGGGACCCTCACAACGAGCCCCCTACAATGAGCAGTTCTTC. The chain recombines TRBV5-1 with TRBJ2-1; D assignment may be TRBD1 or TRBD2 (5 bases each). CDR1 and CDR2 from the germline V gene are SGHRS and YFSETQ. V dropped 1 base and J dropped 2 bases, with 25 bases sitting between them. The CDR3 is 20 amino acids.

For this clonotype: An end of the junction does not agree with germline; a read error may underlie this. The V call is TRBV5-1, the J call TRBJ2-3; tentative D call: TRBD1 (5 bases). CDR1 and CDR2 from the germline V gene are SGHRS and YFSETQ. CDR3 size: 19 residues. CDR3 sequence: CASARRGRHERISKDTQYF. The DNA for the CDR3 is TGCGCCAGCGCTCGAAGGGGCAGGCATGAACGAATAAGCAAAGATACGCAGTATTTT.

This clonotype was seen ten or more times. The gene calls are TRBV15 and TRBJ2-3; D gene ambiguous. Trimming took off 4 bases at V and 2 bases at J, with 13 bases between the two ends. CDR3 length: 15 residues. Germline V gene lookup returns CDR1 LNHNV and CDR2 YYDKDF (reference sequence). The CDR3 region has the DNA TGTGCCACCAGCACGTCGGTAGCTGTCACAGATACGCAGTATTTT. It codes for CATSTSVAVTDTQYF.

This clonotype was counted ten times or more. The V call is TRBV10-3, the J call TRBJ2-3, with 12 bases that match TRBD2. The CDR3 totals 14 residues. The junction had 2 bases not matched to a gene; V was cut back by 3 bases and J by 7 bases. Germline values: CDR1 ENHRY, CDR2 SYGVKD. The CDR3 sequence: CAISDGLAGYTQYF. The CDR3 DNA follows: TGTGCCATCAGTGATGGACTAGCGGGATATACGCAGTATTTT.

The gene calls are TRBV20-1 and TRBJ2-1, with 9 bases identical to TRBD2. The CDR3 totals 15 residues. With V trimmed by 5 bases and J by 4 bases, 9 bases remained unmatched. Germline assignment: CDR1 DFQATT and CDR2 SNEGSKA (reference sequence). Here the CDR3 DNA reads TGCAGTGCTGTAAATAGCGGGAGAGGGTACAATGAGCAGTTCTTC. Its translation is CSAVNSGRGYNEQFF.

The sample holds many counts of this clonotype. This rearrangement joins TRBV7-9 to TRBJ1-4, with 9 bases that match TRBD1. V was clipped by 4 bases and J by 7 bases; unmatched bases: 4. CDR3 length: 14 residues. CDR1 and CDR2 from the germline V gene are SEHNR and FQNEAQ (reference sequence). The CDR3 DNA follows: TGTGCCAGCAGCTCGGGACAGGGTGGTGAAAAACTGTTTTTT. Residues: CASSSGQGGEKLFF.

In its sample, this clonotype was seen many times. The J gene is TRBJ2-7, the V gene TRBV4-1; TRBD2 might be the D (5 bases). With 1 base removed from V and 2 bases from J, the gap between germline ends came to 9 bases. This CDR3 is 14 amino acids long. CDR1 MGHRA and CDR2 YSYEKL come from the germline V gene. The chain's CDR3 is CASSQAPGAYEQYV. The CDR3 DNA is TGCGCCAGCAGCCAAGCCCCCGGGGCCTACGAGCAGTACGTC.

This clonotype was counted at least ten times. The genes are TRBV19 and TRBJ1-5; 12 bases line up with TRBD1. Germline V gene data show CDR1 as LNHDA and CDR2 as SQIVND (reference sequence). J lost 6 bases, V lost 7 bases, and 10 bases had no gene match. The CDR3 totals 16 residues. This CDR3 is CASTGQGARRIQPQHF. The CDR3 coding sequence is TGTGCCAGTACGGGACAGGGGGCGCGGCGGATTCAGCCCCAGCATTTT.

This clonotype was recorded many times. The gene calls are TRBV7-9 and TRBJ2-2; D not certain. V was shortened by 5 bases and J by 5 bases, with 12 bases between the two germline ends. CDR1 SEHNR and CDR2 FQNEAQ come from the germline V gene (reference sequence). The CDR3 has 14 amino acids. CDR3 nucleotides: TGTGCCAGCAGCGATGGAGTCGGGACCGGGGAGCTGTTTTTT. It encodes CASSDGVGTGELFF.

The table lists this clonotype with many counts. The CDR3 protein is CASSSDGIRGDTQYF. The DNA of the CDR3 is TGCGCCAGCAGCTCCGACGGGATCCGGGGAGATACGCAGTATTTT. The rearrangement uses TRBV5-1 and TRBJ2-3, with D possibly matching TRBD2 (5 bases). The CDR3 extends over 15 amino acids. Trimming pared 3 bases from V and 5 bases from J, leaving 16 bases between. The germline gives CDR1 SGHRS, CDR2 YFSETQ.

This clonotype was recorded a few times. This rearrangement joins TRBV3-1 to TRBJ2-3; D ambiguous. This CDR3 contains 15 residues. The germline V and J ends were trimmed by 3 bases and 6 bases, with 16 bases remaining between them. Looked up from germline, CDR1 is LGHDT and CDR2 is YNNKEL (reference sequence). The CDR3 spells CASSHSKAFKDTQYF. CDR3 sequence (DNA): TGTGCCAGCAGCCATTCCAAGGCTTTTAAGGATACGCAGTATTTT.

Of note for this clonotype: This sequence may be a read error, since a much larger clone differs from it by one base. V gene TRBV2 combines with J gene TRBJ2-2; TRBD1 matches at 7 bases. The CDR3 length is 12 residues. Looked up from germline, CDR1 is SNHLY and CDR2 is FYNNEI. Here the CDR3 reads CDSSDRAGELFF. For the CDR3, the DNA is TGTGACAGCAGTGACAGGGCCGGGGAGCTGTTTTTT.

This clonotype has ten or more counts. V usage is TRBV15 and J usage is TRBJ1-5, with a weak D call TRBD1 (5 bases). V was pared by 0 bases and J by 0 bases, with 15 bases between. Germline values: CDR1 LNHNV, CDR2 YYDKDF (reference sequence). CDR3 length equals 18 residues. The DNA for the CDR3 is TGTGCCACCAGCAGAGATGGACAAGACAGTTATAGCAATCAGCCCCAGCATTTT. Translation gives CATSRDGQDSYSNQPQHF.

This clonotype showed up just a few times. The CDR3 coding sequence is TGTGCCAGCTCACCACCTGAGGAGCAGCCCCAGCATTTT. It specifies CASSPPEEQPQHF. V and J are TRBV18 and TRBJ1-5; D not certain. The length of the CDR3 is 13 residues. Germline-derived CDR1 and CDR2 are KGHSH and LQKENI. The V end was cut by 0 bases, the J end by 7 bases, with 7 bases between.

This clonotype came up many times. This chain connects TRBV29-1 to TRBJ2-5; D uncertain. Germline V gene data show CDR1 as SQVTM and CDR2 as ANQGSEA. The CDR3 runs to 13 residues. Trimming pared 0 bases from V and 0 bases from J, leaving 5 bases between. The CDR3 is CSVEDWDQETQYF. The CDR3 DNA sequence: TGCAGCGTTGAAGATTGGGACCAAGAGACCCAGTACTTC.

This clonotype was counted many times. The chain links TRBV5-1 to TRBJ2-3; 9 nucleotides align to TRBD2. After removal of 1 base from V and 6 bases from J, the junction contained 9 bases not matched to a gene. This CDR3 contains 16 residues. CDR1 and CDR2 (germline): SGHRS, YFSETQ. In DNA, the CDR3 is TGCGCCAGCAGCTTGAGTCCTAGCGGGGACTCGGATACGCAGTATTTT. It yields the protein CASSLSPSGDSDTQYF.

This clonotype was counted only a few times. CDR3 protein: CSVEDRGSPGFYGYTF. CDR3 in DNA: TGCAGCGTTGAAGACCGAGGCAGCCCGGGTTTCTATGGCTACACCTTC. The chain carries TRBV29-1 and TRBJ1-2, with D hard to call. Trimming took off 0 bases at V and 4 bases at J, with 18 bases between the two ends. The CDR3 consists of 16 residues. The germline V gene has CDR1 SQVTM and CDR2 ANQGSEA.

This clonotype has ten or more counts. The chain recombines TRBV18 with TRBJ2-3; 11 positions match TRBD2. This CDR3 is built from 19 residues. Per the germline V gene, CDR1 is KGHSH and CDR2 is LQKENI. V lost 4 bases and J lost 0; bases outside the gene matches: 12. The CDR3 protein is CASSRDPSSGGTSTDTQYF. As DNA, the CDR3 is TGTGCCAGCTCACGGGACCCTTCTAGCGGGGGGACTAGCACAGATACGCAGTATTTT.